The entry below describes one T cell receptor (beta chain). These data originate in a study of blood T cell repertoires in COVID-19. Looking at the study overall: Sites across the United States, Italy and Spain contributed samples from acute and convalescent COVID-19.

There are 13 residues in the CDR3. V dropped 1 base and J dropped 3 bases, with 6 bases sitting between them. CDR1 and CDR2 from the germline V gene are SGHTA and FQGNSA. Assay used: immunoSEQ multiplex PCR; TCRdb lists only in-frame clones, some missing. The data show some 380,000 clones, roughly 86% seen once. Individuals aged roughly 18 to 95 years were recruited from about two dozen US areas. Donors of Cohort 3 who recovered were those that had two negative PCRs, clearance, or symptom resolution. Sequences were obtained from PBMCs or T cells enriched from blood (not recorded which). The origin of this receptor is a man aged 30 to 45 who had recovered from COVID-19. The chain employs TRBV7-2 and TRBJ2-5; D uncertain. Here the CDR3 DNA reads TGTGCCAGCAGCTTAGTGAGAGAAGAGACCCAGTACTTC. This codes for CASSLVREETQYF.